The rows below give T cell receptor beta chains drawn from one sample of a study of spatial heterogeneity in lung cancer. Via MiXCR, TCRdb re-called the 5' RACE reads, giving one row per CDR3 protein. The data contain some 80,000 distinct CDR3 sequences, 8% of them singletons. The specimen comprised PBMCs, sampled at surgery. These TCRs come from a male donor with early-stage non-small cell lung cancer. Both conserved end residues are part of each CDR3. The D gene is left open where the match is weak. The size entry is marked missing in some rows and otherwise reads once, few, many or a size class.

TRBV4-3,.,17,TRBJ2-3,many,CASSPRSGPSGADTQYF,TGCGCCAGCAGCCCACGATCGGGGCCCTCGGGTGCAGATACGCAGTATTTT
TRBV29-1,.,12,TRBJ1-4,many,CSVEEGDEKLFF,TGCAGCGTTGAGGAAGGGGATGAAAAACTGTTTTTT
TRBV25-1,TRBD2,17,TRBJ2-3,.,CASSDLPSGGSTDTQYF,TGTGCCAGCAGTGATCTTCCTAGCGGGGGTAGCACAGATACGCAGTATTTT
TRBV3-1,TRBD2,16,TRBJ2-6,.,CASSPLAFAGANVLTF,TGTGCCAGCAGCCCACTAGCGTTCGCTGGGGCCAACGTCCTGACTTTC
TRBV7-2,.,13,TRBJ2-3,.,CASSLGPGDTQYF,TGTGCCAGCAGCCTAGGCCCAGGCGATACGCAGTATTTT
TRBV5-1,.,13,TRBJ2-1,few,CASSPSRNNEQFF,TGCGCCAGCAGCCCGTCTAGGAACAATGAGCAGTTCTTC
TRBV25-1,TRBD1,14,TRBJ1-2,many,CASSVGTANYGYTF,TGTGCCAGCAGTGTTGGGACAGCTAACTATGGCTACACCTTC
TRBV9,TRBD2,15,TRBJ2-7,.,CASSPTGGSSYEQYF,TGTGCCAGCAGCCCGACCGGGGGGTCGTCCTACGAGCAGTACTTC
TRBV2,.,14,TRBJ2-1,.,CASSERAQYNEQFF,TGTGCCAGCAGTGAAAGGGCCCAATACAATGAGCAGTTCTTC
TRBV20-1,.,14,TRBJ2-1,few,CSARVATTNNEQFF,TGCAGTGCTAGAGTAGCGACTACCAACAATGAGCAGTTCTTC
TRBV7-2,.,13,TRBJ2-6,many,CAGSRSGANVLTF,TGTGCCGGGTCCCGGTCTGGGGCCAACGTCCTGACTTTC
TRBV4-2,.,16,TRBJ1-6,many,CASSHNSLGRNSPLHF,TGTGCCAGCAGCCATAACTCCCTGGGTCGTAATTCACCCCTCCACTTT
TRBV6-2/TRBV6-3,TRBD2,16,TRBJ2-1,many,CASSYASGSFYNEQFF,TGTGCCAGCAGTTACGCGAGCGGGAGCTTCTACAATGAGCAGTTCTTC
TRBV5-1,TRBD1,13,TRBJ2-4,many,CASSTGQENIQYF,TGCGCCAGCAGCACCGGACAGGAGAACATTCAGTACTTC
TRBV29-1,.,12,TRBJ1-2,many,CSVDAPLYGYTF,TGCAGCGTTGATGCGCCGCTCTATGGCTACACCTTC
TRBV20-1,.,12,TRBJ1-2,many,CSARVIGFGYTF,TGCAGTGCTAGAGTAATAGGGTTCGGCTACACCTTC
TRBV6-2/TRBV6-3,.,13,TRBJ1-1,many,CASSYGVDTEAFF,TGTGCCAGCAGTTACGGGGTGGACACTGAAGCTTTCTTT
TRBV19,.,13,TRBJ2-4,.,CASSIGSMNIQYF,TGTGCCAGTAGTATCGGGAGTATGAACATTCAGTACTTC
TRBV7-2,.,14,TRBJ1-1,few,CASSFQVGNTEAFF,TGTGCCAGCAGTTTTCAGGTTGGAAACACTGAAGCTTTCTTT
TRBV5-1,TRBD2,16,TRBJ2-3,.,CASSLEPSGRIDTQYF,TGCGCCAGCAGCTTGGAGCCTAGCGGGAGGATAGATACGCAGTATTTT
TRBV27,TRBD1,13,TRBJ1-2,many,CASSYEQGYGYTF,TGTGCCAGCAGCTATGAACAGGGGTACGGCTACACCTTC
TRBV20-1,.,14,TRBJ1-4,few,CSARDAGKDEKLFF,TGCAGTGCTAGAGATGCGGGGAAAGATGAAAAACTGTTTTTT
TRBV7-9,.,17,TRBJ2-3,.,CASSLLGGTKHTDTQYF,TGTGCCAGCAGCTTGCTTGGCGGGACCAAGCACACAGATACGCAGTATTTT
TRBV4-1,TRBD2,15,TRBJ2-7,many,CASSPLGLANYEQYF,TGCGCCAGCAGCCCATTGGGACTAGCGAATTACGAGCAGTACTTC
TRBV20-1,TRBD2,16,TRBJ2-1,.,CSALLAGGPRYNEQFF,TGCAGTGCCCTACTAGCGGGAGGGCCCCGATACAATGAGCAGTTCTTC
TRBV7-9,TRBD2,14,TRBJ2-1,many,CASSLSGGRDEQFF,TGTGCCAGCAGCTTAAGCGGGGGACGCGATGAGCAGTTCTTC